The present TCR beta chain was sequenced within a study of shared T cell receptors in the human thymus. Some clones are missing from TCRdb's copy, which holds only in-frame ones; the method was immunoSEQ multiplex PCR. The table lists about 500,000 clones, about four fifths of them singletons. Trimming stripped 1 base from V and 4 bases from J, with 14 bases between. CDR3 length: 15 amino acids. The germline V gene has CDR1 SGHTS and CDR2 YDEGEE. These data were also filed under a second study, of human thymus T cells. As that study records: Corrective surgery for congenital heart defects was being performed on the healthy Finnish infants who served as donors. From resections taken during corrective heart surgery, the thymus tissue was obtained. Thymic and blood repertoires appeared to show biased V and J gene usage. Reports from related research described highly overlapping thymic repertoires among unrelated individuals.

Sequencing input: thymocytes. The chain uses TRBV5-8 and TRBJ1-2; D might be TRBD1 (6 bases). This clonotype was obtained from a boy under three years old with a congenital heart defect. CDR3 in DNA: TGTGCCAGCAGCTTGAGAGGGGGACGGTTCTATGGCTACACCTTC. Translated, it gives CASSLRGGRFYGYTF.